This TCR beta chain was recorded in a study of blood T cell repertoires in COVID-19. TCRdb's copy holds only in-frame clones and misses some; the assay was immunoSEQ multiplex PCR. Of some 49,000 clones in the sample, roughly 80% were seen once. Material: peripheral blood. The TCR comes from a woman between 55 and 75 years old with acute or convalescent COVID-19.

CDR3 in DNA: TGTGCCAGCAGCTGGGGACAGAACACCGGGGAGCTGTTTTTT. Residues: CASSWGQNTGELFF. This chain links TRBV7-9 with TRBJ2-2; TRBD1 is a possible D gene (6 bases). With 4 bases removed from V and 1 base from J, the gap between germline ends came to 7 bases. Germline CDR1 reads SEHNR; CDR2 reads FQNEAQ (reference sequence). The CDR3 totals 14 residues.